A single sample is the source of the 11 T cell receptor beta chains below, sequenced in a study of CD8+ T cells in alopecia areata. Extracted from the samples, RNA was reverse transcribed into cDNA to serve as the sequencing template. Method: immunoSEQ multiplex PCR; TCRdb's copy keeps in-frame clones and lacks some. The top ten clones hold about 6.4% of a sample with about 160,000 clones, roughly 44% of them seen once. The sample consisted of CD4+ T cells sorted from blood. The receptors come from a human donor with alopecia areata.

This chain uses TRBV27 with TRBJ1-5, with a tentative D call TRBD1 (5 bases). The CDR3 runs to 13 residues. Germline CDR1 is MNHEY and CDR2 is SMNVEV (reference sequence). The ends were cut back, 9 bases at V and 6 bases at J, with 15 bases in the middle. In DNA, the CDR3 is TGTGCCAGTATGGGACGGTGGGGTCAGCCCCAGCATTTT. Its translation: CASMGRWGQPQHF.

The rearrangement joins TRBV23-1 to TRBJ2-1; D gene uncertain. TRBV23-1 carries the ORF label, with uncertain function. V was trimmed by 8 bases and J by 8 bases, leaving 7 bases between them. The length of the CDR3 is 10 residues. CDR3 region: CASGYYEQFF. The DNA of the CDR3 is TGCGCCAGCGGATACTATGAGCAGTTCTTC.

The CDR3 region has the DNA TGCAGCGTGGGGAACCTAGGCAGGCACTACGAGCAGTACTTC. It is translated as CSVGNLGRHYEQYF. This chain connects TRBV29-1 to TRBJ2-7; no clear D gene. V was shortened by 6 bases and J by 3 bases, with 18 bases between the two germline ends. The CDR3 sequence is 14 residues long. CDR1 is SQVTM and CDR2 is ANQGSEA in the germline V gene.

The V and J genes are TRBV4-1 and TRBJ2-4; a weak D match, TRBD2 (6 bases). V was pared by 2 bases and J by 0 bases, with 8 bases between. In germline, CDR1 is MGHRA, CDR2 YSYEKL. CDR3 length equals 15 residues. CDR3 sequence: CASSQTGLAKNIQYF. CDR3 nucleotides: TGCGCCAGCAGCCAAACGGGACTAGCCAAAAACATTCAGTACTTC.

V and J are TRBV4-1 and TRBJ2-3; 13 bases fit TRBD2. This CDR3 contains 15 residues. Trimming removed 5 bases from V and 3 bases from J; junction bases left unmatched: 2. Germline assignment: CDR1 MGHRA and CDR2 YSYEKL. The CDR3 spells CASSRLAGGTDTQYF. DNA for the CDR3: TGCGCCAGCAGCAGACTAGCGGGAGGTACAGATACGCAGTATTTT.

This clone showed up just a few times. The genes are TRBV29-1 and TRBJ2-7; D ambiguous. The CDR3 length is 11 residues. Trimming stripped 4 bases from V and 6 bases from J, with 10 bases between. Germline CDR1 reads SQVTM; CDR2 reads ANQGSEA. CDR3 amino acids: CSVGGTAEQYF. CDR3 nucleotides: TGCAGCGTTGGTGGTACGGCCGAGCAGTACTTC.

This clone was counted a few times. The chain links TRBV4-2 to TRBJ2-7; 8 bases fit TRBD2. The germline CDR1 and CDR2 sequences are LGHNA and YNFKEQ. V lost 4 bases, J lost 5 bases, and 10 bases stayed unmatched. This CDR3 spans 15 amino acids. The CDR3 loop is CASSPTGTSANEQYF. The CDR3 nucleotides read TGTGCCAGCAGCCCTACCGGGACTAGTGCAAACGAGCAGTACTTC.

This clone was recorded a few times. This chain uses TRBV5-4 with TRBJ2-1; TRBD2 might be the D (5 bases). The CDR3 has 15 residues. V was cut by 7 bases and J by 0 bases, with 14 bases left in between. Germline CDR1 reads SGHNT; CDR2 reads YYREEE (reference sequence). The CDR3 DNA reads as TGTGCCAGCGGTGCGGGCGCTATCTCCTACAATGAGCAGTTCTTC. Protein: CASGAGAISYNEQFF.

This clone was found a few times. The CDR3 sequence: CASSLGQSHSGNTIYF. CDR3 coding DNA: TGCGCCAGCAGCTTGGGGCAGAGCCACTCTGGAAACACCATATATTTT. The chain joins TRBV5-1 to TRBJ1-3; D unclear. Germline values: CDR1 SGHRS, CDR2 YFSETQ. The CDR3 runs 16 residues. V was clipped by 0 bases and J by 0 bases, with 10 bases between them.

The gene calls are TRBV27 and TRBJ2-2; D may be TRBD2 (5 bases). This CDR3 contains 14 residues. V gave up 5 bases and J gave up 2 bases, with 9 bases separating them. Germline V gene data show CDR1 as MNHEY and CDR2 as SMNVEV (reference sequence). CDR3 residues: CASSASGNTGELFF. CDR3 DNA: TGTGCCAGCAGTGCGAGCGGCAACACCGGGGAGCTGTTTTTT.

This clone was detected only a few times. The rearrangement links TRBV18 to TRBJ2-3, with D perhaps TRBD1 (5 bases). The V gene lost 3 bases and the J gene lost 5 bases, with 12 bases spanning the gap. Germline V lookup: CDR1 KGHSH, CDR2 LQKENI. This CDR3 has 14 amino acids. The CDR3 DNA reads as TGTGCCAGCTCACCTCAGCAGGGTGGAGATACGCAGTATTTT. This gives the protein CASSPQQGGDTQYF.